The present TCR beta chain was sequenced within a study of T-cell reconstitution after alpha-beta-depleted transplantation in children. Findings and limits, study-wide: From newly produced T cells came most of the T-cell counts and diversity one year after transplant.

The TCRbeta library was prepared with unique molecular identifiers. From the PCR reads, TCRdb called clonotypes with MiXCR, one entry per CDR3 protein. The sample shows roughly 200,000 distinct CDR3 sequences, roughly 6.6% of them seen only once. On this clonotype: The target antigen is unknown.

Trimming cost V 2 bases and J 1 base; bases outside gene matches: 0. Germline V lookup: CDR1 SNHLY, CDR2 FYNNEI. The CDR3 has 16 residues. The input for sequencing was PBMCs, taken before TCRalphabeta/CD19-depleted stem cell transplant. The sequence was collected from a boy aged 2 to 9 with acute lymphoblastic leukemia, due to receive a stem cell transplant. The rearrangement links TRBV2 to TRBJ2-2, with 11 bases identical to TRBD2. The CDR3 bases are TGTGCCAGCAGTGAAACTAGCGGGGGGAACACCGGGGAGCTGTTTTTT. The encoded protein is CASSETSGGNTGELFF.